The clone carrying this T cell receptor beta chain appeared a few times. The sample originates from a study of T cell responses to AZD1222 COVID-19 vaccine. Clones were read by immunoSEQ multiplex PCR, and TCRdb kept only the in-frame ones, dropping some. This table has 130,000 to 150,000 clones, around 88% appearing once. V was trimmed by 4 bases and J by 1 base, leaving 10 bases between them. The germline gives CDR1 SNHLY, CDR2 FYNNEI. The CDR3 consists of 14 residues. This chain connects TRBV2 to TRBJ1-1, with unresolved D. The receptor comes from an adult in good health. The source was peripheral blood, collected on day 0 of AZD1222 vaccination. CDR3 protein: CASSGVYRNTEAFF. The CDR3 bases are TGTGCCAGCAGTGGGGTGTATCGGAACACTGAAGCTTTCTTT.